The table lists the clone carrying this T cell receptor beta chain with many counts. Its antigen remains unknown. The entry originates in a study of T cells in Graves' hyperthyroidism and ophthalmopathy. Uncontrolled infection, other autoimmune disease, pregnancy and lactation each barred patients from inclusion. Diagnosis relied on clinical symptoms, serum thyroxine and TRAb, thyroid ultrasound and orbital computed tomography. This CDR3 has 14 residues. Per germline, CDR1 KGHDR and CDR2 SFDVKD. V lost 2 bases, J lost 3 bases, and 9 bases lay in between. Study-wide results and limits: In validation, the model predicted ophthalmopathy. These predictions came a median about 6.5 months before onset. Peripheral blood also featured most of the thyroid clonotypes expanded above 0.001.

Researchers took RNA transcripts and amplified the TCR beta CDR3 regions from them. The study used the HTBI primer set for a first-round RT-PCR of the TCR CDR3. Each CDR3 protein gets one entry after TCRdb re-called the multiplex PCR reads with MiXCR. The data contain about 510,000 distinct CDR3 sequences, about 46% of them singletons. The chain combines TRBV24-1 with TRBJ1-2; no reliable D call. The clonotype originates from an adult woman with Graves' disease, either hyperthyroidism or ophthalmopathy (not recorded which). Sequenced sample: peripheral blood or thyroid tissue (not recorded which). The CDR3 protein is CATSDSGWDYGYTF. CDR3 nucleotide sequence: TGTGCCACCAGTGATTCCGGCTGGGACTATGGCTACACCTTC.